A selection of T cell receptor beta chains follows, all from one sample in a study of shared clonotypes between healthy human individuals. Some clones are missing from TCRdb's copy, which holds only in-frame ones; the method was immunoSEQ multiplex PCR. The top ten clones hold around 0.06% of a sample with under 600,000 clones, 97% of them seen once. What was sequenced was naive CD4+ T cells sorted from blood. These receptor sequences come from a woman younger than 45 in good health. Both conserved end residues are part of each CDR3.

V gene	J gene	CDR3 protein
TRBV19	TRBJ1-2	CASSGTEHYGYTF
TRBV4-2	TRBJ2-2	CASSRRQGAATGELFF
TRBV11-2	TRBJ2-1	CASSLEGGLAGHHNEQFF
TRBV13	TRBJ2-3	CASSSLPREYTDTQYF
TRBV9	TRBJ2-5	CASSAIPGTGQETQYF
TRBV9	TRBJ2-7	CASSVGSASYEQYF
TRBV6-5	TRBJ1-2	CASSSDRGRIYGYTF
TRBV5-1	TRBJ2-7	CASSFNQRGSYEQYF
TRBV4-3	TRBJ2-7	CASSLGQGGIGEQYF
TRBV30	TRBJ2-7	CAWSAGQGINEQYF
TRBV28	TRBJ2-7	CASSPGTSYEQYF
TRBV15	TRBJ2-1	CATSREGTSTYEQFF
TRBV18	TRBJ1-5	CASSPGTADNQPQHF
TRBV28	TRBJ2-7	CASTSQGRVATYEQYF
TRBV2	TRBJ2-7	CASRGQEGSYEQYF
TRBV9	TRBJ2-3	CASSAQGSGLTDTQYF
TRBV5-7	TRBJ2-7	CASSLRREGSYEQYF
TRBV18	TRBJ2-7	CASSPRFAAGEEQYF
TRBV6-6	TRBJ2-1	CASSPPVEGEQFF
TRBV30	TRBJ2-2	CAWGENTGELFF
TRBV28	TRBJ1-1	CASSSNPGTVNTEAFF
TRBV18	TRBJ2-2	CASSQMDRESTGELFF
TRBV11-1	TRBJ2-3	CASSLRNTQYF
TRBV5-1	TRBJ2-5	CASNTGAETQYF
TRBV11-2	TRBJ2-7	CASSTPLGRTGNHTAF
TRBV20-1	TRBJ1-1	CSASLNTEAFF
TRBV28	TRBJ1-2	CASSFWDRGNYGYTF
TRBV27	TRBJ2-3	CASSLDRVPDTQYF
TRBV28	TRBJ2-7	CASSLRGGLSYEQYF
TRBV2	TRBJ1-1	CAGGGTANTEAFF
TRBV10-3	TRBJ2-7	CAIREPGQNYEQYF
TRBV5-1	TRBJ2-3	CASSKGQGTDTQYF
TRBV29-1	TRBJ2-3	CSVDWESTDTQYF
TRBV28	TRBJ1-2	CASSTTGQGWDYGYTF
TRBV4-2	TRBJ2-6	CASSHQIDRVISGANVLTF
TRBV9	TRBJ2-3	CASSTRGLAGGTPDTQYF
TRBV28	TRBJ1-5	CASSSYRGRGQPQHF
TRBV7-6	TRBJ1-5	CASSLRGDQPQHF
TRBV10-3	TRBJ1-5	CAIKSGDPNQPQHF
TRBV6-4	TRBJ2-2	CASRLAGVTGELFF
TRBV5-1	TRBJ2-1	CASSSSGTDNEQFF
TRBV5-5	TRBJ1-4	CASSLGAGLTEKLFF
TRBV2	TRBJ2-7	CASRPREVYEQYF
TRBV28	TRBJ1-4	CASSLAQQINEKLFF
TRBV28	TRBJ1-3	CASSSSLGGGPSGNTIYF